The 15 T cell receptor beta chains listed next were all sequenced from one sample in a study of human T cells and chemical hapten exposure. Documented time point: healthy volunteer bleed at 2 weeks. Unseparated into fractions, whole blood served as the source from which total RNA was extracted. TCRdb analysed the RACE reads with MiXCR anew, one entry per CDR3 protein. There are roughly 46,000 distinct CDR3 sequences in the sample; 3.5% to 5% occur only once, and 5.8% lies in the top ten. Sequenced sample: whole blood. The source is a human donor in good health. Some clones in this sample may be carry-over from other donors' samples.

The rearrangement uses TRBV7-9 and TRBJ2-7; 8 bases align to TRBD2. CDR3 length: 18 residues. Per the germline V gene, CDR1 is SEHNR and CDR2 is FQNEAQ (reference sequence). After removal of 1 base from V and 0 bases from J, the junction contained 11 bases not matched to a gene. The CDR3, as DNA: TGTGCCAGCAGCTTAGTCTGGCTCGGGGGGGCCCCCTCCTACGAGCAGTACTTC. Its translation is CASSLVWLGGAPSYEQYF.

This clonotype has ten or more counts. The chain has TRBV7-2 and TRBJ1-2; D gene unclear. Trimming took 3 bases from V and 0 from J, leaving 8 bases between them. Germline CDR1 SGHTA, CDR2 FQGNSA. The CDR3 runs 14 residues. CDR3 DNA sequence: TGTGCCAGCAGCTTGGACGGATCTAACTATGGCTACACCTTC. This encodes CASSLDGSNYGYTF.

The CDR3 region is CASSHASGPPGYTF. CDR3 DNA sequence: TGCGCCAGCAGCCATGCGTCAGGGCCCCCTGGCTACACCTTC. This chain links TRBV4-1 with TRBJ1-2; weak D call: TRBD1 (5 bases). Germline V gene lookup returns CDR1 MGHRA and CDR2 YSYEKL. The CDR3 is 14 residues long. Trimming removed 3 bases from V and 7 bases from J, with 15 bases in between.

This clonotype appeared a few times. J is TRBJ2-7 and V is TRBV5-5; D is unresolved. This CDR3 is built from 12 residues. The germline gives CDR1 SGHKS, CDR2 YYEKEE (reference sequence). V was trimmed by 6 bases and J by 6 bases, leaving 13 bases between them. DNA of the CDR3: TGTGCCAGCACCCTGACCCCGTCCGAGCAGTACTTC. Amino acids: CASTLTPSEQYF. Full variable domain (rest looked up from reference TRBV5-5 and TRBJ2-7): DAGVTQSPTHLIKTRGQQVTLRCSPISGHKSVSWYQQVLGQGPQFIFQYYEKEERGRGNFPDRFSARQFPNYSSELNVNALLLGDSALYLCASTLTPSEQYFGPGTRLTVT.

This clonotype appeared a few times. The chain has TRBV20-1 and TRBJ1-1; a possible D gene is TRBD1 (5 bases). The CDR3 totals 14 residues. Trimming removed 3 bases from V and 1 base from J, with 12 bases in between. CDR1 DFQATT and CDR2 SNEGSKA come from the germline V gene (reference sequence). This CDR3 is CSASIAGPNTEAFF. For the CDR3, the DNA is TGCAGTGCTAGTATCGCAGGGCCGAACACTGAAGCTTTCTTT.

This clonotype was detected once. A much larger clone lies one base from this, so it may be a read error. The chain is built from TRBV20-1 and TRBJ2-1, with 7 bases that match TRBD2. Germline values: CDR1 DFQATT, CDR2 SNEGSKA (reference sequence). The CDR3 has 16 amino acids. The CDR3 reads CRARIGGGLKWSEQFF. In nucleotides, the CDR3 is TGCAGAGCTAGAATCGGCGGGGGACTCAAATGGAGTGAGCAGTTCTTC.

The chain couples TRBV7-2 to TRBJ2-7; tentatively, D is TRBD2 (6 bases). Between the trimmed V and J ends, which lost 5 bases and 3 bases, there was a span of 17 bases. The CDR3 is 15 residues long. Germline CDR1 is SGHTA and CDR2 is FQGNSA. CDR3 nucleotide sequence: TGTGCCAGCAGCCTAGAGGGAGGCTACAGCTACGAGCAGTACTTC. Translating it yields CASSLEGGYSYEQYF.

This chain links TRBV7-9 with TRBJ2-3; D perhaps matches TRBD1 (8 bases). Trimming cost V 5 bases and J 4 bases, with 16 bases left between them. The CDR3 runs to 15 residues. The germline CDR1 and CDR2 sequences are SEHNR and FQNEAQ (reference sequence). CDR3 DNA sequence: TGTGCCAGCAGCCGAGACAGGGGAGGGGCAGATACGCAGTATTTT. Protein product: CASSRDRGGADTQYF.

This sequence joins TRBV7-9 and TRBJ2-5; the D is unclear. CDR3 length: 11 residues. CDR1 is SEHNR and CDR2 is FQNEAQ in the germline V gene (reference sequence). V was clipped by 5 bases and J by 8 bases, with 9 bases between them. CDR3 sequence: CASSPLGTQYF. As DNA, the CDR3 is TGTGCCAGCAGCCCTTTAGGCACCCAGTACTTC.

This clonotype was seen a few times. The chain links TRBV20-1 to TRBJ1-1, with 9 bases that match TRBD1. The CDR3 runs 12 residues. V trimming: 3 bases; J trimming: 10 bases; junction bases outside the gene matches: 6. Germline V gives CDR1 DFQATT, CDR2 SNEGSKA (reference sequence). The CDR3 sequence is CSASTGGVGAFF. In nucleotides, the CDR3 is TGCAGTGCTAGCACAGGGGGCGTGGGAGCTTTCTTT.

V and J are TRBV28 and TRBJ1-6; D is unresolved. The germline V and J ends were trimmed by 2 bases and 7 bases, with 15 bases remaining between them. Germline assignment: CDR1 MDHEN and CDR2 SYDVKM. This CDR3 spans 16 amino acids. Here the CDR3 DNA reads TGTGCCAGCAGTTTAAGTCGGAAGGGCGCCAATTCACCCCTCCACTTT. This codes for CASSLSRKGANSPLHF.

This clonotype was seen ten or more times. This rearrangement joins TRBV28 to TRBJ1-1; D not certain. Germline V gene data show CDR1 as MDHEN and CDR2 as SYDVKM. This CDR3 comprises 12 residues. The V gene lost 1 base and the J gene lost 6 bases, with 6 bases spanning the gap. For the CDR3, the DNA is TGTGCCAGCAGTTTATCGACCTCTGAAGCTTTCTTT. Amino acid sequence: CASSLSTSEAFF.

This clonotype was seen just once. One base away lies a much larger clone, so this may be a sequencing read error. V is TRBV20-1 and J is TRBJ2-7; 8 bases align to TRBD2. Germline CDR1 is DFQATT and CDR2 is SNEGSKA (reference sequence). The length of the CDR3 is 15 residues. CDR3 protein: CCARPLAGRTYEQYF. The CDR3 DNA follows: TGCTGTGCTAGACCTTTAGCGGGAAGAACCTACGAGCAGTACTTC.

This clonotype showed up many times. The V and J genes are TRBV6-1 and TRBJ2-4; D may be TRBD2 (6 bases). CDR1 and CDR2 from the germline V gene are MNHNS and SASEGT. Between the trimmed V and J ends, which lost 4 bases and 5 bases, there was a span of 21 bases. The CDR3 runs 17 residues. CDR3 loop: CASSGALGVGGQNIQYF. Written as DNA, the CDR3 is TGTGCCAGCAGTGGGGCCCTAGGGGTGGGGGGTCAAAACATTCAGTACTTC.

There are many counts of this clonotype. V and J are TRBV9 and TRBJ2-3; D may be TRBD2 (6 bases). Trimming removed 6 bases at V and 2 bases at J, with 13 bases between. Germline CDR1 is SGDLS and CDR2 is YYNGEE. The CDR3 length is 14 residues. The CDR3 spells CASKEAGYTDTQYF. CDR3 nucleotides: TGTGCCAGCAAGGAGGCGGGGTACACAGATACGCAGTATTTT.